This record covers a single T cell receptor beta chain. These data originate in a study of blood T cells in healthy people across ages. V lost 6 bases and J 11 bases, leaving 16 bases between the germline ends. The CDR3 length is 12 residues. Total RNA was extracted at no less than 6 micrograms per sample. Next came a second PCR, run for about 6 to 12 cycles, which used a sample-barcoded 5' primer along with a J-beta primer mix. TCRdb processed the 5' RACE reads anew with MiXCR; each CDR3 protein has one entry. Of fewer than 2,000,000 distinct CDR3 sequences detected, roughly 32% appear once; the ten largest clones hold around 11%.

V and J are TRBV12-3 or TRBV12-4 and TRBJ2-5; D not certain. The origin of this receptor is a woman aged 25 to 39 in good health. Sequenced: blood. As DNA, the CDR3 is TGTGCCAGCAGCTCTAGTCCCCGTGAGCAGTACTTC. Translating it yields CASSSSPREQYF.